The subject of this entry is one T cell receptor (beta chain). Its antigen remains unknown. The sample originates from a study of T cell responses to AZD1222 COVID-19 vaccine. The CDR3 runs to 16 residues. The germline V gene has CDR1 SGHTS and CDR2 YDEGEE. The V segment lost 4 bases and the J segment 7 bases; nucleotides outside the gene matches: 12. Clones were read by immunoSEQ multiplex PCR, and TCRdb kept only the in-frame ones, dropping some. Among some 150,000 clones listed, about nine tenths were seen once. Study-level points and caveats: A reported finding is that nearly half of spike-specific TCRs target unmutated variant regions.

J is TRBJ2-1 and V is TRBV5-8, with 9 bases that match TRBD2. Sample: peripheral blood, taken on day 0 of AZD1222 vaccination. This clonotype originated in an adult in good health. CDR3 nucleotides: TGTGCCAGCAGCCGCCGTGGTAGCGGGAGAGGTAATGAGCAGTTCTTC. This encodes CASSRRGSGRGNEQFF. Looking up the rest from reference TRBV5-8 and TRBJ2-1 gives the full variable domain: EAGVTQSPTHLIKTRGQQATLRCSPISGHTSVYWYQQALGLGLQFLLWYDEGEERNRGNFPPRFSGRQFPNYSSELNVNALELEDSALYLCASSRRGSGRGNEQFFGPGTRLTVL.